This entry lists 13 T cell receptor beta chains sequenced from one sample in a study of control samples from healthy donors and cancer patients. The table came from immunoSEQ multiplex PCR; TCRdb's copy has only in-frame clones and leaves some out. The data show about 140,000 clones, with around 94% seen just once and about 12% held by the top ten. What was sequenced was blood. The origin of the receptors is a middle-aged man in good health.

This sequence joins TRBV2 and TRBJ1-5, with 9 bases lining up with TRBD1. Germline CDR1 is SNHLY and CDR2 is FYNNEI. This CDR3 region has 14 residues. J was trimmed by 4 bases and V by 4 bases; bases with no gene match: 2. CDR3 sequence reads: CASSVGTGNQPQHF. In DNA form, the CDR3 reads TGTGCCAGCAGTGTGGGGACAGGGAATCAGCCCCAGCATTTT.

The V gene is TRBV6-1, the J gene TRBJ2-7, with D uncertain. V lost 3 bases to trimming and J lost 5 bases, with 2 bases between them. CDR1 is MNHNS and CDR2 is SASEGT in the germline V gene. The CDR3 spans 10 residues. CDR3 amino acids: CASSENEQYF. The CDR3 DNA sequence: TGTGCCAGCAGTGAGAACGAGCAGTACTTC.

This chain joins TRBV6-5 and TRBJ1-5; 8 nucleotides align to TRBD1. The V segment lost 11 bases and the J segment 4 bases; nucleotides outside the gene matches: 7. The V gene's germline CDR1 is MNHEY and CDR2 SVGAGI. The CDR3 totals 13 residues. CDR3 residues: CAGRQGKNQPQHF. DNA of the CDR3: TGTGCCGGCCGACAGGGGAAGAATCAGCCCCAGCATTTT.

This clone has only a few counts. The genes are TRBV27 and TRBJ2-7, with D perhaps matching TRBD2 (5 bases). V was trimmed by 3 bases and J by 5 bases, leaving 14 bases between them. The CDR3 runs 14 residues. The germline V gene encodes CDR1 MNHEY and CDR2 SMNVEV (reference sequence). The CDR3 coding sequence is TGTGCCAGCAGTTTTGGTGGTAGCGATAACGAGCAGTACTTC. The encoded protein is CASSFGGSDNEQYF.

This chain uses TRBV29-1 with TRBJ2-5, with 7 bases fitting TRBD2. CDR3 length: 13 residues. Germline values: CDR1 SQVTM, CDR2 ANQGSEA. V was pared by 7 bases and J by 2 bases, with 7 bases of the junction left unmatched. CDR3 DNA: TGCAGCGCCCTCGGGGGGACTCAAGAGACCCAGTACTTC. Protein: CSALGGTQETQYF.

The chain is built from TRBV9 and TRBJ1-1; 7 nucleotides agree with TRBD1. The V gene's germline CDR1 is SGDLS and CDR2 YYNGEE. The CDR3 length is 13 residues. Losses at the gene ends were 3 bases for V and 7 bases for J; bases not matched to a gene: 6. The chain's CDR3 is CASSAGTASEAFF. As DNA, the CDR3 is TGTGCCAGCAGCGCAGGGACAGCGAGTGAAGCTTTCTTT.

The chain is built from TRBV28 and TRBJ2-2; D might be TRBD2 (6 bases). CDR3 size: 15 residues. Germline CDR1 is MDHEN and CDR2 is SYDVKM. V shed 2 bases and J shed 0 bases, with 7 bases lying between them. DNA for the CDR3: TGTGCCAGCAGTTTAGGGGGGACGAACACCGGGGAGCTGTTTTTT. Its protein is CASSLGGTNTGELFF.

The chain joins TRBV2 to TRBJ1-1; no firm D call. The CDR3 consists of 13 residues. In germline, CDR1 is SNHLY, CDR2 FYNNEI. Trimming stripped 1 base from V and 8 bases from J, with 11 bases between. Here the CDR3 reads CASSEGLGREAFF. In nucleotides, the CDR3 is TGTGCCAGCAGTGAAGGGTTGGGGAGGGAAGCTTTCTTT.

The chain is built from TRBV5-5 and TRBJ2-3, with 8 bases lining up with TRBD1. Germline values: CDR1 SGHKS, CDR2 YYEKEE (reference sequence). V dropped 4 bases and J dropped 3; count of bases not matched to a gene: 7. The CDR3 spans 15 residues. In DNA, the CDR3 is TGTGCCAGCAGCCCCAACAGGGGGGTAACAGATACGCAGTATTTT. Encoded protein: CASSPNRGVTDTQYF.

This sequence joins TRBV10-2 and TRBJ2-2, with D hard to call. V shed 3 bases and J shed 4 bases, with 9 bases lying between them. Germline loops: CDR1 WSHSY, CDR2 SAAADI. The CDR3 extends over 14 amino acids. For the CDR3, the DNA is TGCGCCAGCAGTGAATCCCGATTCACCGGGGAGCTGTTTTTT. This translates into CASSESRFTGELFF.

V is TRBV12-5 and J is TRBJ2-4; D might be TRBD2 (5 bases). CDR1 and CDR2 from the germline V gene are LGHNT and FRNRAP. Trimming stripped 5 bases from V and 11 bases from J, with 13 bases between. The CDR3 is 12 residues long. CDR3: CASGPGLNLQYF. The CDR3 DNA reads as TGTGCTAGTGGTCCCGGACTGAACCTTCAGTACTTC.

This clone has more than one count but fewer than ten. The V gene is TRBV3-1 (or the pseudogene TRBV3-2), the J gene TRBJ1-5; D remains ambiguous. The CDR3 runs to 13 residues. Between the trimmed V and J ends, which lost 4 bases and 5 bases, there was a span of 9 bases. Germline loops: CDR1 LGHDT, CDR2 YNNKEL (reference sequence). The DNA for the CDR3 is TGTGCCAGCAGCCTAAGCGGATATCAGCCCCAGCATTTT. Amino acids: CASSLSGYQPQHF.

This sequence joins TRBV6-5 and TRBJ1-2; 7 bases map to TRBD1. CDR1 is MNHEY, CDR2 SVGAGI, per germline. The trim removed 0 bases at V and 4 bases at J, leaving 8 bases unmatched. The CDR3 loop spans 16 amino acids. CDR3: CASSYSLTGTPYGYTF. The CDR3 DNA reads TGTGCCAGCAGTTACTCCTTGACAGGGACCCCCTATGGCTACACCTTC.